This passage covers 20 T cell receptor beta chains from one sample sequenced in a study of a mutant IDH1 vaccine in newly diagnosed glioma. Assay used: immunoSEQ multiplex PCR; TCRdb lists only in-frame clones, some missing. The sample carries about 32,000 clones, around three quarters recorded once. The antigens of these receptors remain unknown. Described time point: week 35, safety follow-up. The vaccine gave 300 ug of a 20-mer mutant IDH1 peptide subcutaneously per dose. Specimen: PBMCs, collected from a glioma patient whose treatment included an IDH1 peptide vaccine. The receptors come from a young woman with glioma. Some clones in this sample may be carry-over from other donors' samples.

The gene calls are TRBV11-2 and TRBJ2-7; no reliable D call. The CDR3 covers 14 residues. Trimming removed 1 base at V and 3 bases at J, with 10 bases between. The germline V gene encodes CDR1 SGHAT and CDR2 FQNNGV. The CDR3 here is CASSLGHRLYEQYF. The CDR3 nucleotides are TGTGCCAGCAGCTTAGGACACAGACTCTACGAGCAGTACTTC.

The chain carries TRBV5-6 and TRBJ1-5; maybe TRBD1 (5 bases). Germline V gene sequence: CDR1 SGHDT, CDR2 YYEEEE. Trimming cost V 2 bases and J 9 bases, with 12 bases left between them. The CDR3 is 13 amino acids. CDR3 nucleotides: TGTGCCAGCAGCTTCCAAGACAGCGCGCCCCAGCATTTT. It translates to CASSFQDSAPQHF.

The V and J genes are TRBV7-9 and TRBJ1-2; tentative D call: TRBD1 (5 bases). Trimming stripped 2 bases from V and 3 bases from J, with 10 bases between. The CDR3 totals 14 residues. CDR1 and CDR2 (germline): SEHNR, FQNEAQ (reference sequence). The CDR3 DNA reads as TGTGCCAGCAGCTTACAGGGATTTGACTATGGCTACACCTTC. Its translation is CASSLQGFDYGYTF.

This clone was picked up a small number of times. This chain joins TRBV13 and TRBJ1-1; TRBD1 might be the D (6 bases). V was trimmed by 5 bases and J by 6 bases, leaving 10 bases between them. CDR3 length equals 12 residues. Germline V gene lookup returns CDR1 PRHDT and CDR2 FYEKMQ (reference sequence). Here the CDR3 reads CASSPGAAEAFF. In DNA, the CDR3 is TGTGCCAGCAGCCCAGGGGCAGCTGAAGCTTTCTTT.

The V call is TRBV19, the J call TRBJ1-1; 9 nucleotides align to TRBD1. The V gene end was trimmed by 3 bases and the J gene end by 0 bases; junction bases not matched to a gene: 11. This CDR3 region has 18 residues. Germline CDR1 reads LNHDA; CDR2 reads SQIVND (reference sequence). CDR3 coding DNA: TGTGCCAGTAGTATTAAGGGACAGGGTCGAACCCTGAACACTGAAGCTTTCTTT. It is translated as CASSIKGQGRTLNTEAFF.

This clone was found a few times. The V gene is TRBV11-2, the J gene TRBJ2-5; D is perhaps TRBD1 or TRBD2 (5 bases each). This CDR3 has 16 amino acids. CDR1 and CDR2 (germline): SGHAT, FQNNGV. Trimming stripped 1 base from V and 5 bases from J, with 17 bases between. The CDR3 is CASSLAKGSGRETQYF. CDR3 coding DNA: TGTGCCAGCAGCTTAGCTAAAGGGTCGGGACGGGAGACCCAGTACTTC.

The rearrangement joins TRBV9 to TRBJ2-3; 11 positions match TRBD2. This CDR3 comprises 16 residues. Germline V gives CDR1 SGDLS, CDR2 YYNGEE. J was trimmed by 3 bases and V by 1 base; bases with no gene match: 4. CDR3 DNA: TGTGCCAGCAGCGTAACTAGCGGGGGAATTACAGATACGCAGTATTTT. Its protein is CASSVTSGGITDTQYF.

This chain uses TRBV18 with TRBJ1-4; unclear D gene. Looked up from germline, CDR1 is KGHSH and CDR2 is LQKENI. The V end lost 2 bases, the J end lost 0 bases, and 10 bases lay between the germline ends. The CDR3 is made up of 16 amino acids. In DNA, the CDR3 is TGTGCCAGCTCACCATTGGACTCAGCAACTAATGAAAAACTGTTTTTT. This sequence encodes CASSPLDSATNEKLFF. The complete variable domain, with remaining parts taken from reference TRBV18 and TRBJ1-4, reads NAGVMQNPRHLVRRRGQEARLRCSPMKGHSHVYWYRQLPEEGLKFMVYLQKENIIDESGMPKERFSAEFPKEGPSILRIQQVVRGDSAAYFCASSPLDSATNEKLFFGSGTQLSVL.

The gene calls are TRBV6-1 and TRBJ1-3; weak D call: TRBD1 (5 bases). Trimming cost V 4 bases and J 4 bases, with 14 bases left between them. Germline values: CDR1 MNHNS, CDR2 SASEGT. This CDR3 has 15 residues. The CDR3 spells CASSGATAGGNTIYF. The CDR3 nucleotides are TGTGCCAGCAGTGGGGCGACAGCGGGGGGAAACACCATATATTTT.

CDR3 sequence reads: CASSLGGLKGGNTIYF. Written as DNA, the CDR3 is TGTGCCAGCAGTTTAGGAGGTTTAAAGGGTGGAAACACCATATATTTT. The rearrangement uses TRBV28 and TRBJ1-3; D ambiguous. Germline CDR1 and CDR2: MDHEN and SYDVKM. The V gene lost 2 bases and the J gene lost 3 bases, with 14 bases spanning the gap. This CDR3 has 16 amino acids.

This chain connects TRBV28 to TRBJ2-7; TRBD1 agrees at 8 bases. The CDR3 length is 13 residues. The trim removed 5 bases at V and 9 bases at J, leaving 9 bases unmatched. The V gene's germline CDR1 is MDHEN and CDR2 SYDVKM. CDR3 DNA sequence: TGTGCCAGCAGTCGACAGGGGACAGAGGGGCAGTACTTC. This gives the protein CASSRQGTEGQYF. Complete variable domain (other parts from reference TRBV28 and TRBJ2-7): DVKVTQSSRYLVKRTGEKVFLECVQDMDHENMFWYRQDPGLGLRLIYFSYDVKMKEKGDIPEGYSVSREKKERFSLILESASTNQTSMYLCASSRQGTEGQYFGPGTRLTVT.

This rearrangement joins TRBV11-1 to TRBJ1-1; D is undetermined. The ends were cut back, 0 bases at V and 0 bases at J, with 17 bases in the middle. The CDR3 loop spans 18 amino acids. CDR1 is SGHAT and CDR2 is FQDESV in the germline V gene (reference sequence). The CDR3 DNA is TGTGCCAGCAGCTTAGCGGTCTCAGAGGGCCCCCTGAACACTGAAGCTTTCTTT. Protein sequence: CASSLAVSEGPLNTEAFF. Full variable domain (remainder filled in from reference TRBV11-1 and TRBJ1-1): EAEVAQSPRYKITEKSQAVAFWCDPISGHATLYWYRQILGQGPELLVQFQDESVVDDSQLPKDRFSAERLKGVDSTLKIQPAELGDSAMYLCASSLAVSEGPLNTEAFFGQGTRLTVV.

This chain connects TRBV7-2 to TRBJ2-3, with 9 bases that match TRBD2. The germline gives CDR1 SGHTA, CDR2 FQGNSA. The CDR3 is made up of 15 amino acids. Trimming removed 2 bases from V and 7 bases from J; junction bases left unmatched: 7. As DNA, the CDR3 is TGTGCCAGCAGCTTACTTCCAAGCGGGAGGTATACGCAGTATTTT. This encodes CASSLLPSGRYTQYF.

This chain links TRBV6-1 with TRBJ1-1, with 8 bases lining up with TRBD1. Germline V gives CDR1 MNHNS, CDR2 SASEGT. The V segment lost 6 bases and the J segment 4 bases; nucleotides outside the gene matches: 10. The CDR3 has 15 amino acids. Written as DNA, the CDR3 is TGTGCCAGCAGAGATGACAGGGGTCGGGGCACTGAAGCTTTCTTT. The encoded protein is CASRDDRGRGTEAFF.

This clone appeared a single time. The CDR3 bases are TGTGCCACCGACGGGGGCCGAGGAGCTTTCTTT. It specifies CATDGGRGAFF. The rearrangement links TRBV19 to TRBJ1-1, with D possibly TRBD1 on 6 matching bases. Germline values: CDR1 LNHDA, CDR2 SQIVND (reference sequence). This CDR3 region has 11 residues. Trimming stripped 10 bases from V and 10 bases from J, with 16 bases between.

The V and J genes are TRBV10-3 and TRBJ2-1; 13 nucleotides agree with TRBD2. Germline trimming cut 8 bases from V and 3 bases from J; bases unmatched to any gene: 4. The germline CDR1 and CDR2 sequences are ENHRY and SYGVKD. This CDR3 contains 15 residues. The CDR3 region has the DNA TGTGCCATCGGACTAGCGGGAGCTATCTACAATGAGCAGTTCTTC. Translating gives CAIGLAGAIYNEQFF.

The rearrangement uses TRBV2 and TRBJ2-3; 8 bases are shared with TRBD2. The CDR3 runs 19 residues. With V trimmed by 4 bases and J by 1 base, 16 bases remained unmatched. The germline CDR1 and CDR2 sequences are SNHLY and FYNNEI. DNA of the CDR3: TGTGCCAGCAGTGGACGAACCCCGAGCGGGAGCGGAGGCACAGATACGCAGTATTTT. Encoded protein: CASSGRTPSGSGGTDTQYF.

This chain connects TRBV30 to TRBJ2-4; D is unresolved. The CDR3 sequence is 11 residues long. V was pared by 5 bases and J by 1 base, with 3 bases between. Germline V CDR1 and CDR2: GTSNPN, SVGIG (reference sequence). The CDR3 DNA reads TGTGCCTGGGGGGCCAAAAACATTCAGTACTTC. Protein product: CAWGAKNIQYF.

CDR3 DNA sequence: TGTGCCAGCAGCCAAGTGGGGGGGAGGGCCTTCCGCGGGGAGCTGTTTTTT. It codes for CASSQVGGRAFRGELFF. The chain couples TRBV4-2 to TRBJ2-2, with 7 positions matching TRBD2. The CDR3 covers 17 residues. In germline, CDR1 is LGHNA, CDR2 YNFKEQ. With V trimmed by 1 base and J by 7 bases, 12 bases remained unmatched.

The chain joins TRBV30 to TRBJ1-5; perhaps TRBD1 as D (6 bases). V lost 0 bases and J 1 base, leaving 13 bases between the germline ends. Per the germline V gene, CDR1 is GTSNPN and CDR2 is SVGIG (reference sequence). The CDR3 is made up of 16 amino acids. The CDR3 DNA follows: TGTGCCTGGAGTGTACCTCAGGGGAAAAGCAATCAGCCCCAGCATTTT. This codes for CAWSVPQGKSNQPQHF.